This TCR beta chain was profiled in a study of cytomegalovirus exposure and HLA in healthy donors. The study, taken as a whole, reports: In an earlier analysis, productive rearrangement rates for most beta V segments clustered near 90% or 30%. When a later analysis was performed, an Asian-associated ancestry cluster reportedly had fewer N-insertions than the roughly 700-donor mean. Beyond CMV serostatus, there was no information to go on about immune exposure.

CDR1 SNHLY and CDR2 FYNNEI come from the germline V gene. The germline V and J ends were trimmed by 7 bases and 1 base, with 17 bases remaining between them. The CDR3 totals 16 residues. Vbeta (60) and Jbeta (13) primers were used in the PCR. This table comes from immunoSEQ multiplex PCR, and its TCRdb copy is limited to in-frame clones, with some not included. Of about 140,000 clones listed, around 80% are singletons. Comment on this clone: Its antigen is not known.

This receptor was identified in a man aged 40-50 years in good health and CMV-seronegative. Sequencing was done on a sample of PBMCs. This chain joins TRBV2 and TRBJ1-5; D perhaps matches TRBD1 (5 bases). CDR3 bases: TGTGCCAGCACCCGGGGAGGGACGGTAAGCAATCAGCCCCAGCATTTT. As protein: CASTRGGTVSNQPQHF.